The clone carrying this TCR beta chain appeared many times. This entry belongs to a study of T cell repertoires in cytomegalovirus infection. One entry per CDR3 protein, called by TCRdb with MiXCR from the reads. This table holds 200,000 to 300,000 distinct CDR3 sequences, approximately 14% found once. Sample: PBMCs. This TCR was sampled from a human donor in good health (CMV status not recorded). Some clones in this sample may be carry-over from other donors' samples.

The CDR3 coding sequence is TGTGCCAGCAGCTTAACAGGGGGCAGTAAGAACACTGAAGCTTTCTTT. This encodes CASSLTGGSKNTEAFF. This chain joins TRBV7-2 and TRBJ1-1; TRBD1 aligns across 9 bases. There are 16 residues in the CDR3. Trimming took 2 bases from V and 1 from J; bases not matched to a gene: 5. Germline-derived CDR1 and CDR2 are SGHTA and FQGNSA.